These 29 T cell receptor beta chains share one sample of origin, sequenced in a study of T cells in Graves' hyperthyroidism and ophthalmopathy. Amplification yielded TCR beta CDR3 regions, with RNA transcripts as the source. TCR CDR3 underwent first-round RT-PCR with the HTBI primer set. A single record per CDR3 protein comes from TCRdb applying MiXCR to the multiplex PCR reads. The profile shows roughly 530,000 distinct CDR3 sequences, roughly 15% of them singletons. The sequencing input was blood. The source of these receptors is a woman aged 18-35 years with Graves' ophthalmopathy.

Only a few counts were recorded for this clonotype. V usage is TRBV19 and J usage is TRBJ2-4; 7 bases line up with TRBD1. CDR1 is LNHDA, CDR2 SQIVND, per germline (reference sequence). The V and J ends lost 4 bases and 0 bases, in that order; junction bases with no gene match: 6. The CDR3 covers 16 residues. CDR3 DNA sequence: TGTGCCAGTAGTACCTGGACAGGAATAGCCAAAAACATTCAGTACTTC. This codes for CASSTWTGIAKNIQYF.

As DNA, the CDR3 is TGTGCCGGGGAGGGAGCCTCCTACGAGCAGTACTTC. Encoded protein: CAGEGASYEQYF. The chain couples TRBV7-9 to TRBJ2-7; 7 bases map to TRBD2. The V and J ends lost 11 bases and 0 bases, in that order; junction bases with no gene match: 4. There are 12 residues in the CDR3. Germline CDR1 and CDR2: SEHNR and FQNEAQ (reference sequence).

This clonotype was observed at least ten times. This chain connects TRBV30 to TRBJ2-1, with TRBD2 identical over 13 bases. The germline V gene has CDR1 GTSNPN and CDR2 SVGIG (reference sequence). The ends lost 3 bases at V and 5 bases at J; junction bases unmatched: 7. There are 16 residues in the CDR3. DNA of the CDR3: TGTGCCTGGAGCGCACTACTAGCGGGAGGGAACAATGAGCAGTTCTTC. Encoded protein: CAWSALLAGGNNEQFF.

This clonotype was observed many times. The CDR3 DNA reads TGTGCCAGCAGTTTCCCTCCCCGGACAGGGTCCTACGAGCAGTACTTC. This codes for CASSFPPRTGSYEQYF. The chain is built from TRBV28 and TRBJ2-7; TRBD1 aligns across 8 bases. The CDR3 extends over 16 amino acids. Germline V CDR1 and CDR2: MDHEN, SYDVKM. The J segment lost 1 base and the V segment lost 3 bases, leaving 8 bases of the junction unmatched. Filled out from reference TRBV28 and TRBJ2-7, the complete variable domain reads DVKVTQSSRYLVKRTGEKVFLECVQDMDHENMFWYRQDPGLGLRLIYFSYDVKMKEKGDIPEGYSVSREKKERFSLILESASTNQTSMYLCASSFPPRTGSYEQYFGPGTRLTVT.

The gene calls are TRBV2 and TRBJ2-1; D tentatively reads TRBD1 or TRBD2 (5 bases each). CDR1 is SNHLY and CDR2 is FYNNEI in the germline V gene. This CDR3 is 14 amino acids long. Trimming took off 8 bases at V and 8 bases at J, with 19 bases between the two ends. CDR3 residues: CASSWDVGGYEQFF. The CDR3 region has the DNA TGTGCCAGCTCCTGGGACGTGGGTGGGTATGAGCAGTTCTTC. The variable domain in full, with the rest retrieved from reference TRBV2 and TRBJ2-1, is EPEVTQTPSHQVTQMGQEVILRCVPISNHLYFYWYRQILGQKVEFLVSFYNNEISEKSEIFDDQFSVERPDGSNFTLKIRSTKLEDSAMYFCASSWDVGGYEQFFGPGTRLTVL.

To note about this clonotype: A clone one base away is much larger, so this may be a read error. For the CDR3, the DNA is TGTGCCAGCAGTGACCTTAGACAGGGAAGATATGGCTACACCTTC. Protein sequence: CASSDLRQGRYGYTF. The chain links TRBV6-2 or TRBV6-3 to TRBJ1-2; 7 positions match TRBD1. The trim removed 5 bases at V and 5 bases at J, leaving 11 bases unmatched. CDR1 and CDR2 (germline): MNHEY, SVGEGT. The CDR3 is 15 amino acids.

At least ten counts were recorded for this clonotype. This chain uses TRBV5-1 with TRBJ1-2; D may be TRBD1 (5 bases). The germline gives CDR1 SGHRS, CDR2 YFSETQ. The CDR3 has 12 amino acids. V lost 4 bases and J lost 6, with 10 bases in between. The CDR3: CASSLQGDGYTF. The CDR3 nucleotides are TGCGCCAGCAGCCTGCAAGGGGATGGCTACACCTTC.

This chain links TRBV29-1 with TRBJ2-7, with 7 bases aligning to TRBD1. From germline, CDR1 is SQVTM and CDR2 ANQGSEA. The CDR3 spans 15 residues. J lost 0 bases, V lost 7 bases, and 12 bases had no gene match. The CDR3 DNA reads TGCAGCGCCGGGGTCGGGACAGCCAGCTCCTACGAGCAGTACTTC. Translated: CSAGVGTASSYEQYF.

This clonotype was seen at least ten times. The gene calls are TRBV30 and TRBJ1-4; D remains ambiguous. The germline CDR1 and CDR2 sequences are GTSNPN and SVGIG (reference sequence). The germline V and J ends were trimmed by 1 base and 1 base, with 7 bases remaining between them. The length of the CDR3 is 14 residues. The CDR3 DNA reads TGTGCCTGGAGTGCAGGCGTAACTAATGAAAAACTGTTTTTT. Translating gives CAWSAGVTNEKLFF.

This clonotype was counted a few times. This chain joins TRBV24-1 and TRBJ2-2; D is possibly TRBD1 (5 bases). The CDR3 loop spans 13 amino acids. V lost 10 bases and J 7 bases, leaving 15 bases between the germline ends. Germline CDR1 reads KGHDR; CDR2 reads SFDVKD. Here the CDR3 reads CATKAKGRGELFF. The CDR3 DNA sequence: TGTGCCACTAAAGCCAAGGGGCGCGGGGAGCTGTTTTTT.

This clonotype was picked up many times. This chain uses TRBV2 with TRBJ1-6; unclear D gene. This CDR3 comprises 14 residues. Per the germline V gene, CDR1 is SNHLY and CDR2 is FYNNEI. The germline V and J ends were trimmed by 8 bases and 8 bases, with 16 bases remaining between them. The CDR3 DNA reads TGTGCCAGCCAGGTGCGGGTACTGGATTCACCCCTCCACTTT. Translation: CASQVRVLDSPLHF.

The sample holds many counts of this clonotype. This rearrangement joins TRBV30 to TRBJ2-4; TRBD1 might be the D (5 bases). V dropped 0 bases and J dropped 0 bases, with 12 bases sitting between them. The V gene's germline CDR1 is GTSNPN and CDR2 SVGIG (reference sequence). The CDR3 totals 16 residues. For the CDR3, the DNA is TGTGCCTGGAGTGTAGGTCAGGGCTTAGCCAAAAACATTCAGTACTTC. Translated, it gives CAWSVGQGLAKNIQYF.

This clonotype was seen ten or more times. The chain uses TRBV12-3 or TRBV12-4 and TRBJ1-3; TRBD1 might be the D (5 bases). Trimming stripped 3 bases from V and 2 bases from J, with 11 bases between. The CDR3 contains 15 residues. The CDR3 nucleotides read TGTGCCAGCAGTTTTACCGGGACGACTGGAAACACCATATATTTT. Amino acid sequence: CASSFTGTTGNTIYF.

On this clonotype: This may be a read error: a much more frequent sequence differs by one nucleotide. The genes are TRBV6-1 and TRBJ2-6; D is unclear. Germline V gene lookup returns CDR1 MNHNS and CDR2 SASEGT. The CDR3 loop spans 17 amino acids. The CDR3 spells CAISKTQTRSGANVLTF. The CDR3 bases are TGTGCCATCAGTAAGACCCAGACCCGCTCTGGGGCCAACGTCCTGACTTTC.

V gene TRBV20-1 combines with J gene TRBJ2-7; the D call may be TRBD1 or TRBD2 (5 bases each). The germline V and J ends were trimmed by 0 bases and 2 bases, with 11 bases remaining between them. The CDR3 is 14 residues long. From germline, CDR1 is DFQATT and CDR2 SNEGSKA (reference sequence). The CDR3 spells CSARERGVAYEQYF. The CDR3 DNA reads TGCAGTGCTAGAGAGAGGGGCGTAGCCTACGAGCAGTACTTC.

This clonotype was detected ten times or more. This chain connects TRBV6-5 to TRBJ1-5, with D unresolved. From germline, CDR1 is MNHEY and CDR2 SVGAGI. The CDR3 length is 18 residues. V was shortened by 0 bases and J by 2 bases, with 17 bases between the two germline ends. This CDR3 is CASSYSDPGPGGNQPQHF. The CDR3 region has the DNA TGTGCCAGCAGTTACTCGGATCCTGGGCCCGGGGGCAATCAGCCCCAGCATTTT.

Comments on this clonotype: A read error may explain this, as a much larger clone is one base away. The V and J genes are TRBV18 and TRBJ2-3; possible D gene TRBD1, 6 bases. The CDR3 is made up of 15 amino acids. The germline V gene encodes CDR1 KGHSH and CDR2 LQKENI. Here the CDR3 DNA reads TGTGCCAACTCACCATTCGAGCAGGGGACAGATACGCAGTATTTT. Protein product: CANSPFEQGTDTQYF.

Notes on this clonotype: A much larger clone lies one base from this, so it may be a read error. The chain joins TRBV28 to TRBJ1-6; D possibly corresponds to TRBD1 (5 bases). This CDR3 has 14 amino acids. Germline V CDR1 and CDR2: MDHEN, SYDVKM. Trimming removed 8 bases at V and 6 bases at J, with 14 bases between. CDR3 in amino acids: CASQLRGGNSPLHF. The CDR3 nucleotides are TGTGCCAGCCAGTTGAGGGGCGGTAATTCACCCCTCCACTTT.

This clonotype showed up just a few times. The CDR3 does not close with the conserved phenylalanine or tryptophan, likely indicating a read error. The DNA of the CDR3 is TGCAGTGCTAGAGGTCCAGGGGGCGAAGCTTTCCTT. It is translated as CSARGPGGEAFL. The chain is built from TRBV20-1 and TRBJ1-1; 8 bases agree with TRBD1. The junction had 3 bases not matched to a gene; V was cut back by 1 base and J by 8 bases. Looked up from germline, CDR1 is DFQATT and CDR2 is SNEGSKA (reference sequence). This CDR3 has 12 residues.

This clonotype was seen repeatedly, ten times or more. This chain connects TRBV10-3 to TRBJ2-2, with D possibly being TRBD1 (5 bases). The CDR3 spans 18 residues. The V gene's germline CDR1 is ENHRY and CDR2 SYGVKD. V dropped 0 bases and J dropped 5 bases, with 19 bases sitting between them. CDR3 nucleotide sequence: TGTGCCATCAGTGAGTCGGGCAGGGTTTCTTCGAGAACCGGGGAGCTGTTTTTT. It translates to CAISESGRVSSRTGELFF.

This clonotype was seen ten or more times. This chain uses TRBV3-1 with TRBJ2-1; 8 bases line up with TRBD2. The germline V gene has CDR1 LGHDT and CDR2 YNNKEL (reference sequence). The J segment lost 8 bases and the V segment lost 3 bases, leaving 9 bases of the junction unmatched. The CDR3 runs 15 residues. CDR3 protein: CASSHGSGSSYEQFF. CDR3 in DNA: TGTGCCAGCAGCCATGGAAGCGGGAGTTCATATGAGCAGTTCTTC.

This clonotype was seen ten or more times. The chain combines TRBV2 with TRBJ2-7; 7 bases agree with TRBD1. The CDR3 loop spans 14 amino acids. V trimming: 9 bases; J trimming: 0 bases; junction bases outside the gene matches: 8. CDR1 is SNHLY and CDR2 is FYNNEI in the germline V gene. The CDR3 nucleotides read TGTGCCAGTGTCTCGACAGGGTCCTCCTACGAGCAGTACTTC. Translated: CASVSTGSSYEQYF. Full variable domain (missing parts from reference TRBV2 and TRBJ2-7): EPEVTQTPSHQVTQMGQEVILRCVPISNHLYFYWYRQILGQKVEFLVSFYNNEISEKSEIFDDQFSVERPDGSNFTLKIRSTKLEDSAMYFCASVSTGSSYEQYFGPGTRLTVT.

This clonotype came up a few times. This chain joins TRBV27 and TRBJ1-2, with D tentatively TRBD1 (6 bases). Germline V lookup: CDR1 MNHEY, CDR2 SMNVEV (reference sequence). This CDR3 has 14 amino acids. Trimming took off 5 bases at V and 4 bases at J, with 14 bases between the two ends. This chain's CDR3 is CASSQQGGVYGYTF. As DNA, the CDR3 is TGTGCCAGCAGTCAACAGGGTGGGGTCTATGGCTACACCTTC.

In this sample, this clonotype turned up many times. The V and J genes are TRBV24-1 and TRBJ1-6; a weak D match, TRBD1 (5 bases). The CDR3 covers 17 residues. V lost 2 bases and J 7 bases, leaving 17 bases between the germline ends. The V gene's germline CDR1 is KGHDR and CDR2 SFDVKD. The CDR3 nucleotides read TGTGCCACCAGTGATTCGTCCGGGACGGCGAGAAATTCACCCCTCCACTTT. Protein product: CATSDSSGTARNSPLHF.

The table lists this clonotype with many counts. The chain is built from TRBV28 and TRBJ2-1, with 8 bases that match TRBD2. Germline V CDR1 and CDR2: MDHEN, SYDVKM. There are 14 residues in the CDR3. The CDR3 nucleotides are TGTGCGCATGGCGGGAGGTACTCCTACAATGAGCAGTTCTTC. Its protein product is CAHGGRYSYNEQFF.

Many counts were recorded for this clonotype. The gene calls are TRBV6-1 and TRBJ2-7; perhaps TRBD2 as D (5 bases). The V and J ends lost 1 base and 3 bases respectively, with 13 bases between them. CDR1 is MNHNS and CDR2 is SASEGT in the germline V gene. The CDR3 runs to 15 residues. CDR3 sequence: CASSEENGEHYEQYF. The CDR3 coding sequence is TGTGCCAGCAGTGAAGAAAACGGGGAGCACTACGAGCAGTACTTC.

Many counts were recorded for this clonotype. The rearrangement links TRBV11-2 to TRBJ2-1; D gene unclear. Trimming removed 6 bases from V and 3 bases from J, with 3 bases in between. Germline V gene data show CDR1 as SGHAT and CDR2 as FQNNGV. The CDR3 length is 11 residues. The DNA of the CDR3 is TGTGCCAGCAGTTACTACAATGAGCAGTTCTTC. It translates to CASSYYNEQFF.

In its sample, this clonotype was seen many times. The V gene is TRBV28, the J gene TRBJ2-7, with 7 bases aligning to TRBD1. Germline trimming cut 10 bases from V and 2 bases from J; bases unmatched to any gene: 8. Germline-derived CDR1 and CDR2 are MDHEN and SYDVKM. CDR3 length equals 13 residues. CDR3 nucleotides: TGTGCCACCTATGACAGGGCCCCCTACGAGCAGTACTTC. It yields the protein CATYDRAPYEQYF.

This clonotype was observed many times. The chain joins TRBV5-1 to TRBJ1-1, with D tentatively TRBD1 (5 bases). CDR3 length: 12 amino acids. Germline CDR1 and CDR2: SGHRS and YFSETQ. V was cut by 0 bases and J by 7 bases, with 7 bases left in between. In nucleotides, the CDR3 is TGCGCCAGCAGCTTGGAGGGGTATGAAGCTTTCTTT. It is translated as CASSLEGYEAFF.